This T cell receptor beta chain was profiled in a study of shared clonotypes between healthy human individuals. The protocol was immunoSEQ multiplex PCR, while the TCRdb copy is restricted to in-frame clones and leaves out a portion. Of about 480,000 clones in the sample, over 60% were seen once. CDR1 and CDR2 (germline): LNHDA, SQIVND (reference sequence). The CDR3 is made up of 14 amino acids. The V and J ends lost 5 bases and 3 bases, in that order; junction bases with no gene match: 5. The origin of this receptor is a woman between 35 and 50 years old in good health. Some clones in this sample may be carry-over from other donors' samples. The chain links TRBV19 to TRBJ2-7, with 9 nucleotides matching TRBD1. The source material was PBMCs. DNA of the CDR3: TGTGCCAGTAGTCCCAGGGACAGGGTCTACGAGCAGTACTTC. It yields the protein CASSPRDRVYEQYF. Filled out from reference TRBV19 and TRBJ2-7, the complete variable domain reads DGGITQSPKYLFRKEGQNVTLSCEQNLNHDAMYWYRQDPGQGLRLIYYSQIVNDFQKGDIAEGYSVSREKKESFPLTVTSAQKNPTAFYLCASSPRDRVYEQYFGPGTRLTVT.